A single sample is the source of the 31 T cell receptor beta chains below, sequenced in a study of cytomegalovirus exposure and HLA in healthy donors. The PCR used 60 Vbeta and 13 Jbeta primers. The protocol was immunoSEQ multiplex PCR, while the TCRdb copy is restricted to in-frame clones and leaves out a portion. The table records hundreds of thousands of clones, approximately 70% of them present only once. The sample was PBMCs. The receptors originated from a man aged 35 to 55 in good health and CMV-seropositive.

The CDR3 nucleotides are TGTGCCAGCAGCGCAACTCCCTGGAACTATGGCTACACCTTC. It yields the protein CASSATPWNYGYTF. The chain is built from TRBV7-9 and TRBJ1-2; no definite D call. The CDR3 consists of 14 residues. Per germline, CDR1 SEHNR and CDR2 FQNEAQ (reference sequence). Trimming removed 5 bases at V and 2 bases at J, with 12 bases between.

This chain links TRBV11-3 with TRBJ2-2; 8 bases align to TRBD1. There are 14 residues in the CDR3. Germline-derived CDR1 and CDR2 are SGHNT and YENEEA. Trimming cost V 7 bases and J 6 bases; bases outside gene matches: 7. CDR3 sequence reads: CASNQGAYAGELFF. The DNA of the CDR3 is TGTGCCAGCAACCAGGGGGCATACGCCGGGGAGCTGTTTTTT.

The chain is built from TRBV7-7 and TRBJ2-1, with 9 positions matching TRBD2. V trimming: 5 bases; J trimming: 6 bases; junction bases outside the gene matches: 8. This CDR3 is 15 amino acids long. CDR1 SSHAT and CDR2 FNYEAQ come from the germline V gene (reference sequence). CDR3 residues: CASSLSGGPPNEQFF. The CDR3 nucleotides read TGTGCCAGCAGCCTAAGCGGGGGGCCCCCCAATGAGCAGTTCTTC.

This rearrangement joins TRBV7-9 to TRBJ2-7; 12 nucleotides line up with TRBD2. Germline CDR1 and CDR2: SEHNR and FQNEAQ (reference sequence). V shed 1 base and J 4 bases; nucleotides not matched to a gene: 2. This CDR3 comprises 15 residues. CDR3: CASSLGLAGAYEQYF. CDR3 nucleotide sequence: TGTGCCAGCAGCTTAGGACTAGCGGGGGCTTACGAGCAGTACTTC.

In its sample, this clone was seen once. Written as DNA, the CDR3 is TGCGCCAGCAGCCACTACTCGGGGGAGAACACTGAAGCTTTCTTT. Translation: CASSHYSGENTEAFF. J is TRBJ1-1 and V is TRBV4-1, with D tentatively TRBD1 (5 bases). Germline assignment: CDR1 MGHRA and CDR2 YSYEKL. This CDR3 contains 15 residues. Trimming stripped 3 bases from V and 1 base from J, with 12 bases between.

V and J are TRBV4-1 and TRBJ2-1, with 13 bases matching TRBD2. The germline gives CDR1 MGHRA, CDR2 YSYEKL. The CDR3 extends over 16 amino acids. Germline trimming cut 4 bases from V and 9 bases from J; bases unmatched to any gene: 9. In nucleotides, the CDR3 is TGCGCCAGCAGCCCTCCGACTAGCGGGGGGCCACCTGAGCAGTTCTTC. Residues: CASSPPTSGGPPEQFF.

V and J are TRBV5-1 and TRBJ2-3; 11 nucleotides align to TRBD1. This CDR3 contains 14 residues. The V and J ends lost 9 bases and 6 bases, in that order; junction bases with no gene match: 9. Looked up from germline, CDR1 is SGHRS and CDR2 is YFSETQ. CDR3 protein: CATSWTGGMDTQYF. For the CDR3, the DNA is TGCGCCACCTCCTGGACAGGGGGCATGGATACGCAGTATTTT.

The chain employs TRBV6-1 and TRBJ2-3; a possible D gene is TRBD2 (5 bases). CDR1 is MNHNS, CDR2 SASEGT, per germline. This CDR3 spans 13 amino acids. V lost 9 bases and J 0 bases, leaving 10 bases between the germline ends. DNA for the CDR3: TGTGCCAGTGGACTGAGTAGCACAGATACGCAGTATTTT. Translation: CASGLSSTDTQYF.

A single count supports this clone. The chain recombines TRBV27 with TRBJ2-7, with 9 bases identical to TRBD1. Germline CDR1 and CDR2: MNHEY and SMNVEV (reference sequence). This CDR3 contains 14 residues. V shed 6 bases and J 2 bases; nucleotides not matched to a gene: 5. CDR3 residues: CASRRTGAPYEQYF. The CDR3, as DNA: TGTGCCAGCAGAAGGACAGGGGCCCCCTACGAGCAGTACTTC.

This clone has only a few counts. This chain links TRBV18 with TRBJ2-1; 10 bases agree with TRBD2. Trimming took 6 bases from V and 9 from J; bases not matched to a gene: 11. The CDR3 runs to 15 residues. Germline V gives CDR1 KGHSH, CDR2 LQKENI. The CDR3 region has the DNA TGTGCCAGCTCTCCGCAGCGGGGGGGCCCTGGTGAGCAGTTCTTC. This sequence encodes CASSPQRGGPGEQFF.

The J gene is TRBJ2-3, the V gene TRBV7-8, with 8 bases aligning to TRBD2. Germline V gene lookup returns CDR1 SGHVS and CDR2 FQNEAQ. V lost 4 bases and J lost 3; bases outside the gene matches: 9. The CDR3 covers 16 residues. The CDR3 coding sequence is TGTGCCAGCAGCTCTTCAGCGGGGGCCGTGACAGATACGCAGTATTTT. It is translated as CASSSSAGAVTDTQYF.

CDR3 nucleotides: TGTGCCAGCAGGACAGGGGGCTCAGGCGAGCAGTACTTC. It translates to CASRTGGSGEQYF. The chain has TRBV27 and TRBJ2-7; 10 nucleotides agree with TRBD1. Unmatched junction bases numbered 5, after V lost 6 bases and J lost 6 bases. Looked up from germline, CDR1 is MNHEY and CDR2 is SMNVEV (reference sequence). The CDR3 runs to 13 residues.

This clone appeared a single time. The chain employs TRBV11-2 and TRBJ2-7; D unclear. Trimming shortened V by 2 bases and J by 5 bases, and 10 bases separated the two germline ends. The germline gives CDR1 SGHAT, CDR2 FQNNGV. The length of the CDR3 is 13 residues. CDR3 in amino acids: CASSLTQPNEQYF. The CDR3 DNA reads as TGTGCCAGCAGCTTAACCCAACCTAACGAGCAGTACTTC.

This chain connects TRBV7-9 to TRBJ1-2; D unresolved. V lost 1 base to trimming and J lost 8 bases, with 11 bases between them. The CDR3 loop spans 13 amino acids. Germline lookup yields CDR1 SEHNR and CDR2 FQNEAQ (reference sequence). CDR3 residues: CASSLVVVGGYTF. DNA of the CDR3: TGTGCCAGCAGCTTAGTCGTCGTGGGCGGCTACACCTTC. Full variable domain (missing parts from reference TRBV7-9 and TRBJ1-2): DTGVSQNPRHKITKRGQNVTFRCDPISEHNRLYWYRQTLGQGPEFLTYFQNEAQLEKSRLLSDRFSAERPKGSFSTLEIQRTEQGDSAMYLCASSLVVVGGYTFGSGTRLTVV.

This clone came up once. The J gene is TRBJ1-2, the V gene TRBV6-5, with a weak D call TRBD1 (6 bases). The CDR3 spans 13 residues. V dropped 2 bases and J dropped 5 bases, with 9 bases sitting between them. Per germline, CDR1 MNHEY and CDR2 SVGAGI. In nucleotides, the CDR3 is TGTGCCAGCAGTTACACTACAGGGTATGGCTACACCTTC. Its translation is CASSYTTGYGYTF.

The CDR3 sequence is CASSLGFAGYGYEQYF. The CDR3 region has the DNA TGTGCCAGCAGCTTAGGATTTGCAGGGTACGGGTACGAGCAGTACTTC. The rearrangement links TRBV7-2 to TRBJ2-5, with D perhaps TRBD1 (5 bases). Judging by the DNA end, TRBJ2-7 fits better; the J call may be wrong. Per the germline V gene, CDR1 is SGHTA and CDR2 is FQGNSA. This CDR3 spans 16 amino acids.

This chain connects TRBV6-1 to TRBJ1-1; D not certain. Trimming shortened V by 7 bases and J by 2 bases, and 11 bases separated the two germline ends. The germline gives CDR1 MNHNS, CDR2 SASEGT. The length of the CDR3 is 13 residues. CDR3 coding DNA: TGTGCCAGCAATCGAGGACTTAACACTGAAGCTTTCTTT. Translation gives CASNRGLNTEAFF.

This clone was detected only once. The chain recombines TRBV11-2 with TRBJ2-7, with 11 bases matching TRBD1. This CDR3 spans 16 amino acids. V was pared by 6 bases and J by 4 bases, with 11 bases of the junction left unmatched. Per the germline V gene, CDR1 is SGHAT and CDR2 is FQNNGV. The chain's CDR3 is CASRLYPGQGEYEQYF. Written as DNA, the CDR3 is TGTGCCAGCAGGCTGTATCCGGGACAGGGGGAGTACGAGCAGTACTTC.

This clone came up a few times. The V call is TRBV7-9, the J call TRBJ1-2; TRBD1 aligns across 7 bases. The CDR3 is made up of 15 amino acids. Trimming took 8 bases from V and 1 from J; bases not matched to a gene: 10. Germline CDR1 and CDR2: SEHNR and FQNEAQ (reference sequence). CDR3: CASSPVGQVNYGYTF. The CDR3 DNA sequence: TGTGCCAGCTCCCCGGTCGGACAGGTTAACTATGGCTACACCTTC.

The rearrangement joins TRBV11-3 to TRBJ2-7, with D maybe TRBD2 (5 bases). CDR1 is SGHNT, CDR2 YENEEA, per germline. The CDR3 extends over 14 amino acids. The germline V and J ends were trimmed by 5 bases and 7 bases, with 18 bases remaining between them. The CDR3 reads CASSPDPARGEQYF. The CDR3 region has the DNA TGTGCCAGCAGCCCGGACCCCGCTAGAGGGGAGCAGTACTTC.

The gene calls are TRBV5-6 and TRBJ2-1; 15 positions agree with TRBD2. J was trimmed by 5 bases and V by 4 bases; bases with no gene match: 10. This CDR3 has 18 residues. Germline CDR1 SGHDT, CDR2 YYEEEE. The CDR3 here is CASSKGLAGGFYNNEQFF. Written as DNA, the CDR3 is TGTGCCAGCAGCAAAGGACTAGCGGGGGGGTTCTATAACAATGAGCAGTTCTTC.

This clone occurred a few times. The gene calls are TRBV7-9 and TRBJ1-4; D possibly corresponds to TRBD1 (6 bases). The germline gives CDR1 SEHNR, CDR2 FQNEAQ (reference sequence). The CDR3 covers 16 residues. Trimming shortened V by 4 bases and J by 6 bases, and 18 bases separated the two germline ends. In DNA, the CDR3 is TGTGCCAGCAGCTCCCCAATCGGACCAGGGGATGAAAAACTGTTTTTT. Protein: CASSSPIGPGDEKLFF.

The CDR3 DNA is TGCGCCAGCAGCACAGGGGGAACTAATGAAAAACTGTTTTTT. Translating it yields CASSTGGTNEKLFF. The rearrangement joins TRBV5-1 to TRBJ1-4, with 8 bases fitting TRBD1. V lost 4 bases and J lost 1; bases outside the gene matches: 0. This CDR3 region has 14 residues. The germline CDR1 and CDR2 sequences are SGHRS and YFSETQ.

The CDR3 sequence is CASSRGLAGTSTDTQYF. In DNA form, the CDR3 reads TGCGCCAGCAGCCGAGGACTAGCGGGGACTAGCACAGATACGCAGTATTTT. The chain has TRBV5-1 and TRBJ2-3; 12 nucleotides agree with TRBD2. The CDR3 totals 17 residues. J gave up 0 bases and V 4 bases, and 6 bases lay outside the gene matches. Looked up from germline, CDR1 is SGHRS and CDR2 is YFSETQ. The full variable domain, completed using reference TRBV5-1 and TRBJ2-3, is KAGVTQTPRYLIKTRGQQVTLSCSPISGHRSVSWYQQTPGQGLQFLFEYFSETQRNKGNFPGRFSGRQFSNSRSEMNVSTLELGDSALYLCASSRGLAGTSTDTQYFGPGTRLTVL.

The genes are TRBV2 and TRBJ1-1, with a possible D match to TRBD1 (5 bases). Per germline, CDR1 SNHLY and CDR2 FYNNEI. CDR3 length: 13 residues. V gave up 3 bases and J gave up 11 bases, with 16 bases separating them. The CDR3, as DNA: TGTGCCAGCAGTGATGGGAGGTTGGGGGGGGCTTTCTTT. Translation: CASSDGRLGGAFF.

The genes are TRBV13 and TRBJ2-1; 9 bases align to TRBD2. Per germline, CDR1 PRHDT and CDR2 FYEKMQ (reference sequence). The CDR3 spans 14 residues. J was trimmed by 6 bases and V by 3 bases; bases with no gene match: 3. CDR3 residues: CASSLGRGGNEQFF. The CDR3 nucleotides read TGTGCCAGCAGCTTGGGGCGGGGGGGCAATGAGCAGTTCTTC.

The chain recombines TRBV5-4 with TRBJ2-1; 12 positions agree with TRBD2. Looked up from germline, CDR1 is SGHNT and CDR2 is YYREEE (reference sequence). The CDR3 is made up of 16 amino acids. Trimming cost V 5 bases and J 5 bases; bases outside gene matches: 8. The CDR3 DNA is TGTGCCAGCAGGAAGACTAGCGGGGGTTTCCACAATGAGCAGTTCTTC. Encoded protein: CASRKTSGGFHNEQFF.

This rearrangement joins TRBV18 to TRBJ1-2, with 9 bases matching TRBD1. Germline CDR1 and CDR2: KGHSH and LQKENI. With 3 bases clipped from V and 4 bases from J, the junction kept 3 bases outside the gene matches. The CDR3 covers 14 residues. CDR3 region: CASSPGQGFYGYTF. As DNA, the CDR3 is TGTGCCAGCTCACCGGGACAGGGTTTCTATGGCTACACCTTC.

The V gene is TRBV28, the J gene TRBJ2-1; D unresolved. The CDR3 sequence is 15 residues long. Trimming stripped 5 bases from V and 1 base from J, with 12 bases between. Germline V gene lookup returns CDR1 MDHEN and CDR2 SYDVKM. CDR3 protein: CASSNRLKSYNEQFF. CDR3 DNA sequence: TGTGCCAGCAGTAACCGACTGAAATCCTACAATGAGCAGTTCTTC.

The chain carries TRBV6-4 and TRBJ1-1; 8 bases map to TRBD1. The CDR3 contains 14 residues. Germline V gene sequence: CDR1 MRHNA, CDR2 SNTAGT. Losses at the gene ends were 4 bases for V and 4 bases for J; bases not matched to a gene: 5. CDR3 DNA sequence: TGTGCCAGCAGTGGGGGACAGGAGGGCACTGAAGCTTTCTTT. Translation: CASSGGQEGTEAFF.

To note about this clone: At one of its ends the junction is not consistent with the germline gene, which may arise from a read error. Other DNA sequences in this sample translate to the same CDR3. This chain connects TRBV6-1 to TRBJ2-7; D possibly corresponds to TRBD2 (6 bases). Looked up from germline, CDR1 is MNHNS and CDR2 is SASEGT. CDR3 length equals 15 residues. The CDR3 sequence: CASSERKEGVDEQYF. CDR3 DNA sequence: TGTGCCAGCAGTGAACGAAAGGAGGGTGTCGACGAACAGTACTTC.